These 20 T cell receptor beta chains were all obtained from the same sample, sequenced in a study of T cells in Graves' hyperthyroidism and ophthalmopathy. The source material, RNA transcripts, was used to amplify TCR beta CDR3 regions. When the TCR CDR3 underwent first-round RT-PCR, the HTBI primer set was used. MiXCR, applied by TCRdb to the multiplex PCR reads, yields one record per CDR3 protein. Among 150,000 to 200,000 distinct CDR3 sequences listed, approximately 17% were seen once. Sequencing was done on a sample of blood. All receptors come from a woman in her forties or fifties with Graves' hyperthyroidism.

This clonotype was observed at least ten times. The genes are TRBV7-2 and TRBJ1-2; D gene uncertain. V dropped 1 base and J dropped 8 bases, with 11 bases sitting between them. Germline CDR1 SGHTA, CDR2 FQGNSA. The CDR3 is 13 amino acids. The CDR3: CASSLGVRSGYTF. The CDR3 DNA follows: TGTGCCAGCAGCTTAGGGGTTAGGAGCGGCTACACCTTC.

The genes are TRBV4-1 and TRBJ2-7, with TRBD2 matching over 7 bases. The germline V gene encodes CDR1 MGHRA and CDR2 YSYEKL. The CDR3 consists of 15 residues. Trimming cost V 0 bases and J 2 bases; bases outside gene matches: 4. The CDR3 region has the DNA TGCGCCAGCAGCCAAGATTGGCGGGAGACCTACGAGCAGTACTTC. Amino acids: CASSQDWRETYEQYF.

Many counts were recorded for this clonotype. The chain combines TRBV7-2 with TRBJ2-7, with 7 positions matching TRBD2. V dropped 4 bases and J dropped 5; count of bases not matched to a gene: 8. This CDR3 is built from 14 residues. Germline CDR1 and CDR2: SGHTA and FQGNSA. The CDR3 DNA sequence: TGTGCCAGCAGCTCCCTCGGGGGGAGGGACGAGCAGTACTTC. The encoded protein is CASSSLGGRDEQYF.

This clonotype was counted at least ten times. This chain uses TRBV29-1 with TRBJ2-1, with D possibly called TRBD1 or TRBD2 (5 bases each). Germline CDR1 and CDR2: SQVTM and ANQGSEA. The CDR3 sequence is 14 residues long. Between the trimmed V and J ends, which lost 1 base and 3 bases, there was a span of 10 bases. The CDR3 DNA follows: TGCAGCGTTGAAGCCCGGGGCCGCTACAATGAGCAGTTCTTC. Translation gives CSVEARGRYNEQFF.

This clonotype was seen at least ten times. This chain joins TRBV20-1 and TRBJ2-1, with 7 bases aligning to TRBD1. V trimming: 6 bases; J trimming: 10 bases; junction bases outside the gene matches: 6. This CDR3 region has 11 residues. Germline V gene sequence: CDR1 DFQATT, CDR2 SNEGSKA (reference sequence). In nucleotides, the CDR3 is TGCAGTGCCACCCGGACAGGAGAGCAGTTCTTC. Its translation is CSATRTGEQFF.

There are many counts of this clonotype. J is TRBJ2-7 and V is TRBV5-6; 7 bases line up with TRBD1. CDR3 length equals 15 residues. The V segment lost 2 bases and the J segment 3 bases; nucleotides outside the gene matches: 8. CDR1 and CDR2 from the germline V gene are SGHDT and YYEEEE. Written as DNA, the CDR3 is TGTGCCAGCAGCTTTCTAGACAGGGACGTCTACGAGCAGTACTTC. It is translated as CASSFLDRDVYEQYF.

This clonotype has at least ten counts. The chain has TRBV3-1 and TRBJ2-4; D may correspond to TRBD1 or TRBD2 (5 bases each). Germline V gene lookup returns CDR1 LGHDT and CDR2 YNNKEL (reference sequence). The CDR3 length is 15 residues. V was trimmed by 1 base and J by 0 bases, leaving 7 bases between them. For the CDR3, the DNA is TGTGCCAGCAGCCAAGGGGGACGAGCCAAAAACATTCAGTACTTC. It encodes CASSQGGRAKNIQYF.

This chain connects TRBV28 to TRBJ1-3, with unresolved D. Trimming took 3 bases from V and 1 from J, leaving 7 bases between them. The CDR3 spans 14 residues. Germline lookup yields CDR1 MDHEN and CDR2 SYDVKM. The CDR3 sequence is CASSLDQSGNTIYF. The DNA of the CDR3 is TGTGCCAGCAGTTTGGATCAATCTGGAAACACCATATATTTT.

In its sample, this clonotype was seen many times. This chain joins TRBV7-9 and TRBJ1-1; D is uncertain. V lost 1 base, J lost 9 bases, and 6 bases lay in between. Germline CDR1 SEHNR, CDR2 FQNEAQ (reference sequence). This CDR3 is 11 amino acids long. The CDR3 region is CASSLGSKAFF. The CDR3, as DNA: TGTGCCAGCAGCTTAGGATCCAAAGCTTTCTTT.

This clonotype occurred many times. The genes are TRBV9 and TRBJ2-5; either TRBD1 or TRBD2 may fit D (6 bases each). From germline, CDR1 is SGDLS and CDR2 YYNGEE. This CDR3 spans 14 amino acids. Trimming shortened V by 3 bases and J by 5 bases, and 14 bases separated the two germline ends. As DNA, the CDR3 is TGTGCCAGCAGCGCCGATCGGGGGCCGGAGACCCAGTACTTC. This sequence encodes CASSADRGPETQYF.

This clonotype occurred many times. The chain recombines TRBV2 with TRBJ2-1; 8 bases are a match to TRBD2. This CDR3 spans 15 amino acids. The ends lost 5 bases at V and 5 bases at J; junction bases unmatched: 8. Germline assignment: CDR1 SNHLY and CDR2 FYNNEI. CDR3 protein: CASSLERGPNNEQFF. For the CDR3, the DNA is TGTGCCAGCAGTTTAGAGCGGGGGCCAAACAATGAGCAGTTCTTC.

This clonotype has ten or more counts. The rearrangement links TRBV7-2 to TRBJ2-5, with D possibly being TRBD2 (7 bases). V lost 3 bases and J 8 bases, leaving 16 bases between the germline ends. This CDR3 contains 14 residues. Germline V gene lookup returns CDR1 SGHTA and CDR2 FQGNSA. CDR3 protein: CASSFGGSGATQYF. The DNA for the CDR3 is TGTGCCAGCAGCTTTGGGGGCAGCGGGGCCACCCAGTACTTC. Complete variable domain (other parts from reference TRBV7-2 and TRBJ2-5): GAGVSQSPSNKVTEKGKDVELRCDPISGHTALYWYRQSLGQGLEFLIYFQGNSAPDKSGLPSDRFSAERTGGSVSTLTIQRTQQEDSAVYLCASSFGGSGATQYFGPGTRLLVL.

In its sample, this clonotype was seen many times. The chain links TRBV28 to TRBJ2-1; 7 bases match TRBD2. V was clipped by 5 bases and J by 3 bases; unmatched bases: 7. Germline V CDR1 and CDR2: MDHEN, SYDVKM. The length of the CDR3 is 15 residues. DNA for the CDR3: TGTGCCAGCAGTGAGATGGGAGGGGTCTACAATGAGCAGTTCTTC. Encoded protein: CASSEMGGVYNEQFF. The variable domain in full, with the rest retrieved from reference TRBV28 and TRBJ2-1, is DVKVTQSSRYLVKRTGEKVFLECVQDMDHENMFWYRQDPGLGLRLIYFSYDVKMKEKGDIPEGYSVSREKKERFSLILESASTNQTSMYLCASSEMGGVYNEQFFGPGTRLTVL.

There are a few counts of this clonotype. Being one base from a much bigger clone, this may be a read error. J is TRBJ1-1 and V is TRBV7-9; D not resolved. The CDR3 length is 15 residues. Germline V gene data show CDR1 as SEHNR and CDR2 as FQNEAQ (reference sequence). Deletions cut 5 bases from V and 6 bases from J, with 19 bases between. CDR3 amino acids: CASSRISPSRSEAFF. The CDR3 region has the DNA TGTGCCAGCAGCCGCATATCCCCCTCGAGGTCTGAAGCTTTCTTT.

This clonotype was seen repeatedly, ten times or more. This chain links TRBV2 with TRBJ1-1; D possibly corresponds to TRBD1 (6 bases). The CDR3 loop spans 14 amino acids. V was pared by 5 bases and J by 5 bases, with 15 bases between. Germline V gene data show CDR1 as SNHLY and CDR2 as FYNNEI. CDR3 in amino acids: CASSPWRGWTEAFF. The CDR3 coding sequence is TGTGCCAGCAGTCCCTGGAGGGGGTGGACTGAAGCTTTCTTT.

This clonotype has a count of ten or more. V usage is TRBV12-3 or TRBV12-4 and J usage is TRBJ2-3, with D possibly TRBD1 on 5 matching bases. The germline V and J ends were trimmed by 6 bases and 0 bases, with 19 bases remaining between them. This CDR3 is built from 17 residues. As DNA, the CDR3 is TGTGCCAGCAGCCTTACCTTTAGGGGCGTTAGCACAGATACGCAGTATTTT. Residues: CASSLTFRGVSTDTQYF.

This clonotype has a single count. The V and J genes are TRBV7-9 and TRBJ1-1, with 8 positions matching TRBD1. CDR3 length: 14 residues. V shed 4 bases and J 8 bases; nucleotides not matched to a gene: 9. Looked up from germline, CDR1 is SEHNR and CDR2 is FQNEAQ (reference sequence). Here the CDR3 DNA reads TGTGCCAGCAGCTCGTGGACAGGGTGGAGCGAAGCTTTCTTT. Its protein is CASSSWTGWSEAFF.

The sample holds many counts of this clonotype. The chain has TRBV5-1 and TRBJ2-7; D not resolved. CDR3 size: 13 residues. Trimming cost V 0 bases and J 3 bases, with 7 bases left between them. The V gene's germline CDR1 is SGHRS and CDR2 YFSETQ. CDR3: CASSLEGRYEQYF. For the CDR3, the DNA is TGCGCCAGCAGCTTGGAAGGGCGCTACGAGCAGTACTTC.

There are many counts of this clonotype. The V gene is TRBV6-2 or TRBV6-3, the J gene TRBJ1-1; D uncertain. The germline V gene encodes CDR1 MNHEY and CDR2 SVGEGT. Trimming stripped 2 bases from V and 2 bases from J, with 9 bases between. The CDR3 covers 14 residues. CDR3 nucleotides: TGTGCCAGCAGTTACCTTCGGAGAAACACTGAAGCTTTCTTT. Translation gives CASSYLRRNTEAFF.

This clonotype was picked up many times. The chain couples TRBV7-9 to TRBJ2-2, with D possibly matching TRBD2 (6 bases). Per germline, CDR1 SEHNR and CDR2 FQNEAQ (reference sequence). The CDR3 covers 13 residues. V lost 6 bases, J lost 5 bases, and 10 bases lay in between. DNA for the CDR3: TGTGCCAGCAGGTCGAGCGGGACCGGGGAGCTGTTTTTT. This translates into CASRSSGTGELFF.